Listed here is a single T cell receptor beta chain. Its antigen target is currently unknown. The record has no base qualities; no much larger clone is one base away. These data are taken from a study of cytomegalovirus exposure and HLA in healthy donors listed by TCRdb under 2017. Background on the whole study: According to an earlier analysis of several hundred of the donors, 150 million to 200 million T cells yielded roughly 100 million unique TCR beta sequences and roughly 280 Gb of sequence data. The number of donors typed differed by locus, with 629-630 for A, B, C, DRB1 and DQB1, around 500 for DQA1, 600 to 610 for DPA1, and 450 to 480 for DPB1. To predict cytomegalovirus infection status, the study combined high-throughput TCR immunosequencing, statistical association of individual TCRs with disease status, and machine learning. The study aimed to test whether signatures of past pathogen exposure could be identified by cataloging public T cell receptors. Because of strong linkage in the cohort, a handful of DR-DQ haplotypes were treated as single units for association and clustering. Along with the approximately 700-subject first cohort, a separate validation cohort of about 110 different subjects was used. In the later analysis, no new phenotypic data were used to find candidate immune exposures; instead, reliance was placed on TCR beta sequences and their occurrence across donors. All discovery cohort repertoires had been generated on a single sequencing platform. Alongside the repertoire data, information on donor age, sex, ethnicity and CMV serostatus was compiled. Of the 350 to 450 genotyped donors, approximately 83% fell in the genetic ancestry cluster associated with self-reported Caucasian donors. The T cell repertoires of under 700 subjects were profiled by immunosequencing and related to cytomegalovirus serostatus. To decide whether each TCR beta V gene segment behaved as functional or pseudogenic, an earlier analysis of over 500 of the donors relied on high-throughput TCR beta sequencing. In a later analysis, previously published TCR beta repertoires from 670 or so donors were re-analyzed and high-resolution HLA genotyping was added so that TCR occurrence patterns could be studied. In a later genetic analysis, genome-wide SNP genotypes for about 55% of the roughly 700 donors were used, and that subset was treated as a discovery cohort. Among 398 genotyped donors of the cohort, an average of approximately 240,000 unique TCR beta nucleotide sequences were sequenced per donor, 15% to 20% of them non-productive. An early release that covered fewer than 800 HLA-typed donors contained approximately 300 gigabases of sequencing data and tens of millions of unique TCR sequences. HLA typing covered class I and class II loci at four-digit resolution. What the authors observed across the whole study: The earlier analysis of some 540 of the donors excluded approximately 17 rarely observed V segments, including chromosome 9 orphons, because counts were too low. In a later genetic analysis, a missense DCLRE1C variant was associated with V-gene and J-gene trimming of TCR beta chains, and the association was replicated in an independent cohort. In vitro tests confirmed that a few of the cytomegalovirus-associated TCR beta chains recognize cytomegalovirus antigens. The only immune exposure information available for the cohort was CMV serostatus. HLA typing was unavailable for some donors at each locus, so association tests used only the typed subset. Presence/absence analyses assumed roughly uniform sequencing depth across donors, an assumption that may not hold. In a later analysis, the rate of TCR association differed among HLA loci, with DRB1 alleles having the most associated TCRs and HLA-C alleles having the fewest. This cohort had only TCR beta chains sequenced, and the lack of alpha or paired-chain data limited which features could be detected. Strong co-occurrence of HLA alleles, especially DR and DQ, made assigning TCR associations to individual alleles difficult. In a later analysis, several top co-occurrence clusters were reported to appear linked to parvovirus B19, influenza, CMV and Epstein-Barr virus. In the study, 150 to 200 TCR beta chains were listed as associated with cytomegalovirus. In a later analysis, HLA-associated TCR beta chains were found to be more clonally expanded and to have lower generation probabilities than equally common non-associated chains. A further reported finding was that TCR beta sequences accurately predicted the HLA-A and HLA-B alleles for most subjects in the first cohort. Most TCR sequences were seen in very few donors, while some public TCRs were found in many individuals. It was suggested by the authors that the approach could potentially be generalized to other disease states and immunological phenotypes. In a later genetic analysis, fewer N-insertions in productive TCRs were reported among donors in an Asian-associated ancestry cluster than the approximately 670-donor mean. In an earlier analysis of approximately 600 of the donors, most TCR beta V segments were observed in productive rearrangements about 87% or about 30% of the time, broadly matching IMGT annotations. Because the 87-base-pair reads could not distinguish some IMGT-functional V segments, including TRBV6-2 and TRBV6-3, those segments were excluded. Correlated functional status among segregating V segments might be attributable to linkage disequilibrium, but an unknown experimental factor could not be ruled out. The classifier was reported to diagnose cytomegalovirus status with high specificity and sensitivity in both the original cohort and the validation cohort. In a later analysis, some 17,000 TCR beta sequences were associated with specific HLA alleles at a false discovery rate of 0.05. A later analysis found that most CMV-associated TCR beta chains appeared HLA-restricted, with HLA associations seemingly driven largely by CMV exposure. The sequencing pipeline was judged likely to have produced a cluster of highly shared sequence variants as a technical artifact.

Trimming removed 5 bases from V and 1 base from J; the gene matches leave 4 bases unexplained. The germline V gene specifies MNHEY as CDR1 and SVGAGI as CDR2. The CDR3 numbers 15 residues from cysteine through phenylalanine. Only the CDR3 portion is preserved as DNA: 45 bases, with reading frame beginning at the first base. The library was prepared using the immunoSEQ multiplex PCR assay. For the multiplex PCR, a mixture combining 60 forward primers for TCR Vbeta segments and 13 reverse primers for TCR Jbeta segments was used. Amplification of the CDR3 region of rearranged TCR beta genes was performed with a multiplex PCR assay on genomic DNA. The amplified TCR beta libraries were sequenced on the Illumina HiSeq System as 87-base-pair reads. In the paper's pipeline: Across the 666 repertoires, a later analysis counted 78 million or so unique TCR beta chains, 8.5 million to 12 million of which were shared by at least two donors. Raw reads were error-corrected and collapsed into unique sequences by a nearest-neighbor algorithm in which closely related sequences were merged to remove PCR and sequencing errors. Alignment of CDR3 sequences to IMGT reference sequences was used to assign V, D and J gene segments. For a sequence to be retained, a match of at least six nucleotides to both a V gene segment and a J gene segment was required. A rearrangement was called productive if the CDR3 had no stop codons and remained in frame with V and J, and every other rearrangement was called non-productive. CDR3 was defined according to IMGT convention as the region running from the second conserved V-encoded cysteine to the conserved J-encoded phenylalanine. The earlier analysis of some 580 of the donors excluded any sequence lacking an unambiguous match to a single V gene segment. An earlier analysis of 587 of the donors called V segments functional above 56.7% productive rearrangements and segregating when the between-donor standard deviation exceeded 5%. To diagnose cytomegalovirus status from the catalog of TCR beta chain sequences, a statistical classification framework was built. In a later analysis, TCR nucleotide sequences were compared against IMGT/GENE-DB human TR gene sequences so that V and J genes could be assigned. In a later analysis, CDR3 sequences and most-parsimonious VDJ recombination scenarios were assigned using the TCRdist pipeline. In a later analysis, every TCR beta chain was defined by the combination of its CDR3 amino acid sequence and its V-gene family, and reads without a unique V-gene family were dropped. To address suspected cross-contamination and a sequencing artifact, a later analysis removed 592 highly shared, low-generation-probability nucleotide sequences. In a later analysis, a clonal expansion index for each public chain was calculated from normalized within-repertoire ranks of inferred template counts. Generation probabilities in a later analysis came from a VDJ recombination model fitted to out-of-frame rearrangements, and those results were checked against IGoR. A later analysis scored TCR-TCR, TCR-HLA and TCR-CMV co-occurrence with hypergeometric tests, applying a repertoire-size bias correction to TCR pairs. To estimate false discovery rates, a later analysis permuted the HLA or CMV assignments 20 times. In a later analysis, co-occurring TCRs were grouped with DBSCAN, and TCRdist sequence similarity was added when clustering was performed within HLA-allele-positive subsets. For co-occurrence clustering, repertoires with fewer than 30,000 or more than 120,000 public chains were excluded, along with about five repertoires with anomalous nucleotide sharing. TCRdb obtained this table from immuneACCESS and retained in-frame rearrangements with V and J assigned. These tables miss some clones; where compared with another copy, unresolved V genes account for less than half of the shortfall, and the remainder is unexplained. V, J and clone size reflect that table, while D and trimming were determined from the DNA. This sample comprises approximately 89,000 clones, less than 80% of them detected only once. The ten largest clones add up to about 1.4% of the sample.

The cohort was made up of hundreds of healthy bone marrow donors. At the time of sampling, every cohort member was nominally healthy, though immune exposures that went unrecorded were likely present. The donor tested CMV seronegative and was one of the 352 seronegative cohort members. Every donor gave a peripheral blood sample, and the peripheral blood mononuclear cells from that sample were used for TCR beta sequencing. Genomic DNA extraction from the blood cell samples was performed with the Qiagen DNeasy Blood Extraction Kit. The sequence links TRBV6-5 to TRBJ1-5; 8 central nucleotides agree with TRBD1. The TCR comes from a male donor in good health and CMV-seronegative. The sample consisted of PBMCs. This receptor has the CDR3 CASSGQGASNQPQHF. In nucleotide form, the sequence is TGTGCCAGCAGTGGGCAGGGGGCAAGCAATCAGCCCCAGCATTTT.